This is a list of T cell receptor beta chains from one sample in a study of CD8 T cells in Susac syndrome. Each CDR3 protein is one row after TCRdb ran MiXCR on the immunoSEQ multiplex PCR reads. The profile shows 100,000 to 150,000 distinct CDR3 sequences, around 94% of them singletons. The sequenced sample was CD4+ T cells from PBMCs. Source of these receptors: a human donor in good health. Each CDR3 is given with its conserved first and last residue. Fields, in order: V gene, clone size, D gene, J gene, CDR3 protein, CDR3 DNA. D genes are given only for firm matches. Rows give clone size only sometimes, using once, few, many, or a class for an expanded clone.

TRBV3-1	-	-	TRBJ2-7	CASSQGYSYEQYF	TGTGCCAGCAGCCAAGGTTACTCCTACGAGCAGTACTTC
TRBV9	-	TRBD2	TRBJ2-5	CASSVGRASGQETQYF	TGTGCCAGCAGCGTAGGCAGGGCTAGCGGGCAAGAGACCCAGTACTTC
TRBV2	-	TRBD1	TRBJ2-7	CASRTPGQVVNEQYF	TGTGCCAGCAGGACTCCGGGACAGGTGGTCAACGAGCAGTACTTC
TRBV29-1	-	-	TRBJ1-5	CSVEVDPGSNQPQHF	TGCAGCGTTGAAGTTGACCCAGGGAGCAATCAGCCCCAGCATTTT
TRBV3-1	-	TRBD1	TRBJ2-5	CASSLWDRGNQETQYF	TGTGCCAGCAGCCTATGGGACAGGGGAAACCAAGAGACCCAGTACTTC
TRBV29-1	-	-	TRBJ1-1	CSVETDTRTEAFF	TGCAGCGTTGAGACGGACACCCGCACTGAAGCTTTCTTT
TRBV6-1	once	TRBD1	TRBJ2-1	CASNTDRGYNEQFF	TGTGCCAGCAATACGGACAGGGGATACAATGAGCAGTTCTTC
TRBV19	-	TRBD1	TRBJ2-3	CASSTGTGFPKDTQYF	TGTGCCAGTAGTACCGGGACAGGATTTCCAAAGGATACGCAGTATTTT
TRBV2	-	TRBD2	TRBJ2-2	CASNKGLAGGGFTGELFF	TGTGCCAGCAATAAAGGACTAGCGGGAGGGGGGTTCACCGGGGAGCTGTTTTTT
TRBV2	-	-	TRBJ1-1	CASSNRADTEAFF	TGTGCCAGCAGTAACAGGGCGGACACTGAAGCTTTCTTT
TRBV15	-	-	TRBJ2-3	CATSSALGGTDTQYF	TGTGCCACCAGCAGTGCCTTAGGGGGCACAGATACGCAGTATTTT
TRBV9	-	-	TRBJ1-1	CASSADRGGGTEAFF	TGTGCCAGCAGCGCAGATCGGGGGGGAGGCACTGAAGCTTTCTTT
TRBV6-5	-	TRBD2	TRBJ2-7	CASSYSSQRERQYF	TGTGCCAGCAGTTACTCGTCCCAGCGGGAGCGGCAGTACTTC
TRBV7-2	-	-	TRBJ1-5	CASSSKLGNQPQHF	TGTGCCAGTTCAAGCAAGTTAGGCAATCAGCCCCAGCATTTT
TRBV30	-	-	TRBJ1-5	CAWSAGVSGPGDQPQHF	TGTGCCTGGAGTGCAGGGGTGTCGGGCCCCGGGGATCAGCCCCAGCATTTT
TRBV19	-	-	TRBJ2-2	CASSRTGTGELFF	TGTGCCAGTAGTAGGACGGGCACCGGGGAGCTGTTTTTT
TRBV20-1	-	TRBD2	TRBJ2-5	CSARRGLAGLQETQYF	TGCAGTGCTAGGAGAGGACTAGCGGGCCTCCAAGAGACCCAGTACTTC
TRBV6-5	-	-	TRBJ2-7	CASSSGGYEQYF	TGTGCCAGCAGTAGTGGGGGGTACGAGCAGTACTTC
TRBV12-3/TRBV12-4	-	-	TRBJ2-2	CASSLAGMVGAGELFF	TGTGCCAGCAGTTTAGCAGGAATGGTGGGGGCCGGGGAGCTGTTTTTT
TRBV29-1	-	TRBD1	TRBJ2-2	CSVEKQGVTGELFF	TGCAGCGTTGAAAAACAGGGGGTAACCGGGGAGCTGTTTTTT
TRBV30	few	-	TRBJ1-5	CAWSVRGNQPQHF	TGTGCCTGGAGTGTGAGGGGCAATCAGCCCCAGCATTTT
TRBV2	-	-	TRBJ1-1	CASSGDMMNTEAFF	TGTGCCAGCAGTGGGGACATGATGAACACTGAAGCTTTCTTT
TRBV27	-	TRBD2	TRBJ2-3	CASRASGSVGTQYF	TGTGCCAGCAGGGCTAGCGGGAGTGTCGGTACGCAGTATTTT
TRBV5-4	-	TRBD2	TRBJ2-5	CASSLAGGQGETQYF	TGTGCCAGCAGCTTAGCGGGAGGGCAGGGGGAGACCCAGTACTTC
TRBV18	-	-	TRBJ1-1	CASSPRGGANTEAFF	TGTGCCAGCTCACCCCGTGGGGGCGCGAACACTGAAGCTTTCTTT
TRBV11-2	-	-	TRBJ2-7	CASSLGRDPYEQYF	TGTGCCAGCAGCTTAGGCAGGGACCCCTACGAGCAGTACTTC
TRBV7-2	few	-	TRBJ2-1	CASSLDPSSYNEQFF	TGTGCCAGCAGCTTAGACCCGAGCTCCTACAATGAGCAGTTCTTC
TRBV2	-	-	TRBJ1-5	CASSEGTAINQPQHF	TGTGCCAGCAGTGAGGGGACTGCAATCAATCAGCCCCAGCATTTT
TRBV2	-	TRBD2	TRBJ2-1	CASRGTSGLNEQFF	TGTGCCAGCAGGGGGACTAGCGGCCTCAATGAGCAGTTCTTC
TRBV19	once	-	TRBJ2-3	CASTPRLGTDTQYF	TGTGCCAGTACCCCCCGGCTGGGCACAGATACGCAGTATTTT
TRBV11-2	-	-	TRBJ1-5	CASSRSGGNNQPQHF	TGTGCCAGCAGCCGATCTGGGGGAAACAATCAGCCCCAGCATTTT
TRBV12-3/TRBV12-4	-	-	TRBJ1-2	CASARPGDYGYTF	TGTGCCAGCGCACGCCCGGGGGACTATGGCTACACCTTC
TRBV29-1	-	-	TRBJ2-2	CSVDPTNTGELFF	TGCAGCGTTGACCCGACGAACACCGGGGAGCTGTTTTTT
TRBV29-1	-	-	TRBJ1-2	CSVRQGGHGYTF	TGCAGCGTTAGGCAGGGAGGACATGGCTACACCTTC
TRBV30	-	-	TRBJ2-5	CAYAARDSPREAQYF	TGTGCCTACGCAGCGCGGGACTCGCCCCGCGAAGCCCAGTACTTC
TRBV23-1	once	-	TRBJ2-5	CASFPLGGASETQYF	TGCGCCAGCTTTCCTCTGGGGGGCGCATCAGAGACCCAGTACTTC
TRBV9	-	-	TRBJ2-2	CASSVASELFF	TGTGCCAGCAGCGTAGCCAGTGAGCTGTTTTTT
TRBV2	-	-	TRBJ2-7	CASRLSGNHYEQYF	TGTGCCAGCAGACTAAGCGGTAACCACTACGAGCAGTACTTC
TRBV7-2	-	TRBD2	TRBJ2-5	CASSFGGGTETQYF	TGTGCCAGCAGCTTCGGGGGAGGGACTGAGACCCAGTACTTC
TRBV7-2	-	TRBD1	TRBJ2-5	CASSFNQGAIQETQYF	TGTGCCAGCAGCTTCAATCAGGGGGCCATCCAAGAGACCCAGTACTTC
TRBV9	once	TRBD1	TRBJ1-1	CASSVGTGPEAFF	TGTGCCAGCAGCGTAGGGACAGGGCCTGAAGCTTTCTTT
TRBV15	-	-	TRBJ1-2	CATSRDRRGNGYTF	TGTGCCACCAGCAGAGATAGGAGGGGAAATGGCTACACCTTC
TRBV7-2	-	TRBD2	TRBJ2-2	CASTQGAGDGDTGELFF	TGTGCCAGCACCCAGGGAGCGGGGGACGGGGACACCGGGGAGCTGTTTTTT
TRBV2	-	TRBD1	TRBJ2-2	CASRQGGNTGELFF	TGTGCCAGCCGACAGGGGGGTAACACCGGGGAGCTGTTTTTT
TRBV20-1	-	-	TRBJ2-5	CSAPQTRGSQETQYF	TGCAGTGCCCCCCAGACCCGGGGGTCTCAAGAGACCCAGTACTTC
TRBV6-1	-	-	TRBJ2-7	CASEIPGQSYEQYF	TGTGCCAGCGAGATCCCCGGACAATCCTACGAGCAGTACTTC